The following is a T cell receptor (beta chain) sequence with its context. Which antigen it targets is not known. The record has no base qualities; no much larger clone is one base away. The Quick-DNA Microprep Kit was used to extract genomic DNA from the sorted cells. Amplification of TCRbeta DNA was done with the immunoSEQ hsTCRbeta kit, following the protocol from the manufacturer. TCRbeta libraries were sequenced on an Illumina MiSeq instrument. The paper's processing steps were these. Removing out-of-frame sequences left fewer than 2.5 million distinct TCRbeta sequences, an average of about 70,000 per individual. Each individual was scored by the count of fewer than 200 previously reported CMV-associated TCRbeta sequences and the total productive distinct TCRbeta count. A beta-binomial model was reimplemented in Python, and scikit-learn random forests with default parameters were trained on data from the US cohort. On the Belgian cohort, classifier performance was reported as the median AUC, along with percentile confidence intervals, across 10,000 bootstrap iterations. Sourced from immuneACCESS, this table was stored by TCRdb with only in-frame sequences that have V and J called. A share of the clones is absent; for the studies checked, an unresolved V gene accounts for under half, and the remainder has no known explanation. That table furnishes V, J and clone size, whereas the DNA furnished D and trimming. This sample has about 75,000 clones in its table, and 78% of those were observed once. Together, the top ten hold 2.6% of the sample.

This sample was included in a study of memory CD4+ T cells and cytomegalovirus serostatus (dated by TCRdb to about 2019). Regarding the complete study: The cohort included approximately 35 healthy adults from Belgium, of whom 9 were CMV seropositive and about 25 were CMV seronegative. CD4+ memory TCRbeta repertoires of a Belgian cohort with known cytomegalovirus serostatus were sequenced in order to replicate a published TCR-based CMV serostatus classifier. General conclusions and limits of the study: The results were interpreted as suggesting that the CMV-associated TCR signature is mostly present in the CD4+ memory repertoire. Among the 150 to 200 previously reported CMV-associated TCRbeta sequences, approximately 67 showed up in the CD4+ memory repertoires, with each one found in between one and five individuals. The original-framework classifier achieved a median bootstrapped AUC of approximately 0.95 with a 95% CI of 0.76-1.00 on the Belgian cohort. Only CD4+CD45RO+ memory cells were sequenced, in contrast to the original study, which included naive and memory CD4+ and CD8+ populations. For CMV serostatus prediction, a median bootstrapped AUC of about 0.95 was reached with the original framework, and a median bootstrapped AUC of approximately 0.92 was reached with a US-trained random forest.

A FACSAria II was used to sort memory CD4+ T cells, defined as single viable CD3+CD4+CD8-CD45RO+ cells. To determine CMV serostatus, a Roche Elecsys assay was used that detects serum IgG against CMV pp150, pp28, p38 and p52. Following thawing, total CD4+ T cells were enriched through positive selection using CD4 magnetic microbeads. The samples came from a separate study whose specific focus was interrogating the CD4+ T cell memory repertoire. Peripheral blood mononuclear cells were isolated and cryopreserved according to standard operating procedures, and serum was stored at -80 degrees C. The staining used CD3-PerCP (BW264/56), CD4-APC (RPA-T4), CD45RO-PE (UCHT1) and CD8-Pacific Orange (3B5) antibodies, and Sytox blue was used to exclude non-viable cells. Between the V and J ends, shortened by 6 bases and 4 bases respectively, the junction contains 8 bases. Taken from the germline V gene, the CDR1 and CDR2 loops are KGHSH and LQKENI. The CDR3 runs 12 amino acids, cysteine and phenylalanine included. Only the CDR3 DNA stays, 36 bases, in frame from base 1.

The rearranged chain carries TRBV18 and TRBJ2-3; confidence is insufficient to name the D gene. The source of this sequence is an adult in good health and CMV-seropositive. Input material: memory CD4+ T cells from blood. CDR3 region: CASSGSPDTQYF. The DNA sequence is TGTGCCAGCTCTGGGTCACCAGATACGCAGTATTTT.